This is a list of T cell receptor beta chains from one sample in a study of OX40 agonist ivuxolimab in advanced cancers. Some clones are missing from TCRdb's copy, which holds only in-frame ones; the method was immunoSEQ multiplex PCR. This table holds 150,000 to 170,000 clones, approximately 94% found once. The sample here was CD4+ or CD8+ T cells sorted from blood, taken in a trial of the OX40 agonist ivuxolimab. The receptor source for this set is an adult with an advanced solid tumor such as melanoma, head and neck, liver or kidney cancer. The CDR3 runs from the conserved cysteine through the conserved F or W. D genes are given only for firm matches. Size is omitted from some rows. Given values are once, few, many or a class for expanded clones.

TRBV5-4	-	TRBJ2-4	-	TGTGCCAGCAGCTACCCCCGCGGGCAGTCCCAGTACTTC	CASSYPRGQSQYF
TRBV7-2	-	TRBJ2-3	-	TGTGCCAGCAGCTTAGGTGGGGGGCCAGATACGCAGTATTTT	CASSLGGGPDTQYF
TRBV10-3	-	TRBJ1-4	-	TGTGCCATCATGACGGAGTCCGATGAAAAACTGTTTTTT	CAIMTESDEKLFF
TRBV28	-	TRBJ1-4	TRBD1	TGTGCCAGCAGTTTACCGACAGGGGGAGGAAATGAAAAACTGTTTTTT	CASSLPTGGGNEKLFF
TRBV30	-	TRBJ1-4	-	TGTGCCTGGAGTGTAGGTAGAAGTGAAAAACTGTTTTTT	CAWSVGRSEKLFF
TRBV19	few	TRBJ2-6	-	TGTGCCACAACGCCTGCCGCTGCTGGGGCCAACGTCCTGACTTTC	CATTPAAAGANVLTF
TRBV6-5	-	TRBJ1-1	-	TGTGCCAGCATGTATACAGGCAATTGGGGCACTGAAGCTTTCTTT	CASMYTGNWGTEAFF
TRBV2	once	TRBJ2-3	TRBD2	TGTGCCAGCAGTGAAAGGTGGACTAGCGGGACAGGCGATACGCAGTATTTT	CASSERWTSGTGDTQYF
TRBV4-1	-	TRBJ1-1	TRBD1	TGCGCCAGCACACCTGGGGGGGTAGGGGGCGTTGAAACTGAAGCTTTCTTT	CASTPGGVGGVETEAFF
TRBV7-9	-	TRBJ1-2	-	TGTGCCAGCAGCTTAGATAGGGGTCCCTCTGGCTACACCTTC	CASSLDRGPSGYTF
TRBV28	-	TRBJ1-2	-	TGTGCCAGCAGCCTGGGGACCGATGGCTACACCTTC	CASSLGTDGYTF
TRBV9	-	TRBJ2-2	TRBD2	TGTGCCAGCAGCCCGGGACTAGTCACGAACACCGGGGAGCTGTTTTTT	CASSPGLVTNTGELFF
TRBV18	-	TRBJ1-1	TRBD1	TGTGCCAGCTCACCCCAGGGGGGTGAGCACACTGAAGCTTTCTTT	CASSPQGGEHTEAFF
TRBV11-2	once	TRBJ1-1	-	TGTGCCAGCAGCTTATTGCGGGTGAGACGGACTGAAGCTTTCTTT	CASSLLRVRRTEAFF
TRBV15	-	TRBJ2-1	-	TGTGCCACCAGCAGAGCGCTTCAGAACTACAATGAGCAGTTCTTC	CATSRALQNYNEQFF
TRBV5-4	-	TRBJ1-1	-	TGTGCCAGCAGCTTGGCCTTGGGAGTCGTAATGAACACTGAAGCTTTCTTT	CASSLALGVVMNTEAFF
TRBV30	once	TRBJ1-3	-	TGTGCCTGGAGTGAGGGGGGGCCTGGAAACACCATATATTTT	CAWSEGGPGNTIYF
TRBV5-1	-	TRBJ2-2	TRBD1	TGCGCCAGCAAAACCGGGACAGGGGGATCCGGGGAGCTGTTTTTT	CASKTGTGGSGELFF
TRBV5-6	-	TRBJ1-6	-	TGTGCCAGCAGCTTGGGACGGGAAAACTCCTATAATTCACCCCTCCACTTT	CASSLGRENSYNSPLHF
TRBV11-2	-	TRBJ2-1	-	TGTGCCAGCAGCTTAGTGTGGGGGGCCGCGATCAATGAGCAGTTCTTC	CASSLVWGAAINEQFF
TRBV11-1	-	TRBJ1-6	TRBD1	TGTGCCAGCAGATCGGGACAGGGGATTTCACCCCTCCACTTT	CASRSGQGISPLHF
TRBV7-2	-	TRBJ2-7	-	TGTGCCAGCAGCTTACCGGCGGACCCCTACGAGCAGTACTTC	CASSLPADPYEQYF
TRBV6-5	-	TRBJ2-5	-	TGTGCCAGCAGCCCCGACTCCCGGGAGACCCAGTACTTC	CASSPDSRETQYF
TRBV9	-	TRBJ2-3	-	TGTGCCAGCAGCCCGCGGGTTCTCACAGATACGCAGTATTTT	CASSPRVLTDTQYF
TRBV6-5	-	TRBJ2-3	-	TGTGCCAGCAGTTACCCCGACAGCACAGATACGCAGTATTTT	CASSYPDSTDTQYF
TRBV5-4	few	TRBJ2-1	TRBD2	TGTGCCAGCAGCCCCGTTGTGGGGGGGAATGAGCAGTTCTTC	CASSPVVGGNEQFF
TRBV6-1	-	TRBJ1-2	TRBD1	TGTGCCAGCAGTGAAGCGCTTCGAGGGACAGGGAACTATGGCTACACCTTC	CASSEALRGTGNYGYTF
TRBV5-1	few	TRBJ1-1	-	TGCGCCAGCAGCTCCACTGACGGGGGGAACACTGAAGCTTTCTTT	CASSSTDGGNTEAFF
TRBV18	-	TRBJ2-2	-	TGTGCCAGCTCAACCACGGGTCTGAACACCGGGGAGCTGTTTTTT	CASSTTGLNTGELFF